The clone carrying this T cell receptor beta chain was picked up one time. The sample is drawn from a study of OX40 agonist ivuxolimab in advanced cancers. Study-wide background: Mean age approximately 55 years, range 23 to 79; just over 80% male.

Patients with a history of autoimmune disease or on systemic immunosuppression were excluded. TCRdb's table, derived via immunoSEQ multiplex PCR, lists solely in-frame clones and lacks some. This sample has tens of thousands of clones, with 85% found just once. Germline loops: CDR1 MDHEN, CDR2 SYDVKM. Trimming took 4 bases from V and 7 from J; bases not matched to a gene: 10. The CDR3 spans 16 residues. The sample in question was CD4+ or CD8+ T cells sorted from blood, obtained in a trial of the OX40 agonist ivuxolimab. The clonotype comes from an adult with an advanced solid tumor such as melanoma, head and neck, liver or kidney cancer. The chain recombines TRBV28 with TRBJ1-6, with 7 bases identical to TRBD1. The CDR3 spells CASSSPTGFRNSPLHF. The DNA for the CDR3 is TGTGCCAGCAGTTCCCCGACAGGGTTCAGGAATTCACCCCTCCACTTT.